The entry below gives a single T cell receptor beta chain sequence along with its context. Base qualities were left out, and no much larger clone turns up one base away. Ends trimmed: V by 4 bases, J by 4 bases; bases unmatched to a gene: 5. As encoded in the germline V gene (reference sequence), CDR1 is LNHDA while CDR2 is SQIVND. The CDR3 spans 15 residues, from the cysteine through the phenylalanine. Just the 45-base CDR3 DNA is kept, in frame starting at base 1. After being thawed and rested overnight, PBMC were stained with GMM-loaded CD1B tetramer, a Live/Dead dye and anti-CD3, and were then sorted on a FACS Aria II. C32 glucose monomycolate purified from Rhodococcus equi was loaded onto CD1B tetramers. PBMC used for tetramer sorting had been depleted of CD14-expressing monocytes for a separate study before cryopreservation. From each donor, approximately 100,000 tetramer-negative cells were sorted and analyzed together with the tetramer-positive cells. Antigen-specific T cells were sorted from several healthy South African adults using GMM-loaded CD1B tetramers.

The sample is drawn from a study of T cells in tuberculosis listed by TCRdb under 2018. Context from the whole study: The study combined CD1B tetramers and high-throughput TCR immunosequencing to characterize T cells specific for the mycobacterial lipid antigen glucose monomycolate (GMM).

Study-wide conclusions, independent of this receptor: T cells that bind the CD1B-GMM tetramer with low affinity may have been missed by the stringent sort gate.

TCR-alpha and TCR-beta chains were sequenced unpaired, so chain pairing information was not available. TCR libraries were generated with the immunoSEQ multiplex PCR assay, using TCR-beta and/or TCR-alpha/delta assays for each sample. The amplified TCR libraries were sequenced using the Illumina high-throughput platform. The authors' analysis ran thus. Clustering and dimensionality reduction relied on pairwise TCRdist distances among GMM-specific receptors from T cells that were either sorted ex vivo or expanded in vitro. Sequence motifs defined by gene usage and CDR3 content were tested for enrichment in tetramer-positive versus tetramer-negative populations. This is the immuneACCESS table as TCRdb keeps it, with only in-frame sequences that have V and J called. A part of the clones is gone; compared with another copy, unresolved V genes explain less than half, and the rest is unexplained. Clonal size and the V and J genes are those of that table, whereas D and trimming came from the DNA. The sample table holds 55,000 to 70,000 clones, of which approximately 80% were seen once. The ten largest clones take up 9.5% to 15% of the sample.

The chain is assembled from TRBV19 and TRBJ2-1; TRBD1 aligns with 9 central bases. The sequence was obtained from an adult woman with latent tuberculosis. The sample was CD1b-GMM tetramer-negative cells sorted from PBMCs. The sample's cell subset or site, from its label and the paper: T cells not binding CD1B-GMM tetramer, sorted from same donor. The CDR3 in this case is CASSRGTGPYNEQFF. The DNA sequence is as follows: TGTGCCAGTAGTAGAGGGACAGGGCCATACAATGAGCAGTTCTTC.